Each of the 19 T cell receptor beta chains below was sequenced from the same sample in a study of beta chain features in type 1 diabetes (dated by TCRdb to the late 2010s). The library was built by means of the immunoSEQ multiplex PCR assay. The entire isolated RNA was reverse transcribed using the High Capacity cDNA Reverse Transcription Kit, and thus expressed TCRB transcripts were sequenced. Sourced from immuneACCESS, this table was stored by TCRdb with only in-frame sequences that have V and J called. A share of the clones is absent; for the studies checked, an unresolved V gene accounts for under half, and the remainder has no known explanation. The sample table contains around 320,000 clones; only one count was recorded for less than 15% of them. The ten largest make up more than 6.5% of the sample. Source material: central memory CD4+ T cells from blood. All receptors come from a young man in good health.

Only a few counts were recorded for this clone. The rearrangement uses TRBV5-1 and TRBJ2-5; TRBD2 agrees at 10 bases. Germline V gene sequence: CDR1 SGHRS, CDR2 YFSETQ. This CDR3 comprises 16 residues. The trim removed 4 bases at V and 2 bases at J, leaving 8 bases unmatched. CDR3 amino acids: CASSIPLAGVQETQYF. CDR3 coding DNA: TGCGCCAGCAGCATACCGCTAGCGGGGGTACAAGAGACCCAGTACTTC.

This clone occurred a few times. Here the CDR3 reads CASSLTNTEAFF. In DNA, the CDR3 is TGTGCCAGCTCACTCACGAACACTGAAGCTTTCTTT. This chain connects TRBV18 to TRBJ1-1; D not certain. The CDR3 spans 12 residues. The ends were cut back, 4 bases at V and 1 base at J, with 4 bases in the middle. Germline V lookup: CDR1 KGHSH, CDR2 LQKENI.

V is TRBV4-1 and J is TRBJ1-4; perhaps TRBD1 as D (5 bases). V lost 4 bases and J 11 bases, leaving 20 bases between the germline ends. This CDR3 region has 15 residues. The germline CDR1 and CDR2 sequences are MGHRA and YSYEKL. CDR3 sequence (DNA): TGCGCCAGCAGCCGAGGGGCCTCTTTAGGTGTCAAACTGTTTTTT. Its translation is CASSRGASLGVKLFF.

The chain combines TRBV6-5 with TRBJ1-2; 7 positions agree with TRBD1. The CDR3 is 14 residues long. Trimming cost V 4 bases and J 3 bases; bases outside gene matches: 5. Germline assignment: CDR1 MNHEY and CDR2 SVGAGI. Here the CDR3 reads CASSFRGRDYGYTF. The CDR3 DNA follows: TGTGCCAGCAGTTTTAGGGGGCGCGACTATGGCTACACCTTC.

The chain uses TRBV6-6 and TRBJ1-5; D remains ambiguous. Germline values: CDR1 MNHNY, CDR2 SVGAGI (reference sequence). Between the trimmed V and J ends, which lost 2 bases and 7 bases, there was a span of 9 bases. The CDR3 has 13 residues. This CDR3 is CASSYGIRQPQHF. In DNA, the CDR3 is TGTGCCAGCAGTTACGGGATTCGACAGCCCCAGCATTTT.

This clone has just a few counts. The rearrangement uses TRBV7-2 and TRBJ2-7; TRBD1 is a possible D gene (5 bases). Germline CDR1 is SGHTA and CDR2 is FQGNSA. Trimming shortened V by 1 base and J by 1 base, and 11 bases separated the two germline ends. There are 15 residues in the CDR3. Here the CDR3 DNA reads TGTGCCAGCAGCTTAGTCCCCCAGGGATCCTACGAGCAGTACGTC. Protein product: CASSLVPQGSYEQYV.

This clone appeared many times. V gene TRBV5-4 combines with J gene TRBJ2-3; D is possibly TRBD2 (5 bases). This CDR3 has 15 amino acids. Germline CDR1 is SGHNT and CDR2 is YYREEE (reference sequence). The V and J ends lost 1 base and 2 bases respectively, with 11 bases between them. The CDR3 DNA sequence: TGTGCCAGCAGCTTGTCTAGCAGCACCACAGATACGCAGTATTTT. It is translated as CASSLSSSTTDTQYF.

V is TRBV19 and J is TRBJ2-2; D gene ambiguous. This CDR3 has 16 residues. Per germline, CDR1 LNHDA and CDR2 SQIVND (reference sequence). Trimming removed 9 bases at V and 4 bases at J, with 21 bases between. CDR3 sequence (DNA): TGTGCCAGAGTCCACGACGGAACCGACCTCACCGGGGAGCTGTTTTTT. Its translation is CARVHDGTDLTGELFF.

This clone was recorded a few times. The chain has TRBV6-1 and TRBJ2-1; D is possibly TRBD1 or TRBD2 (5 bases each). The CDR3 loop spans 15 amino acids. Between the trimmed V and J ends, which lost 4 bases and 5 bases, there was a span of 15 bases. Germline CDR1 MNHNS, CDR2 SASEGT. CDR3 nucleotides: TGTGCCAGCAGTGTACGAGGGACCAAAAACAATGAGCAGTTCTTC. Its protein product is CASSVRGTKNNEQFF.

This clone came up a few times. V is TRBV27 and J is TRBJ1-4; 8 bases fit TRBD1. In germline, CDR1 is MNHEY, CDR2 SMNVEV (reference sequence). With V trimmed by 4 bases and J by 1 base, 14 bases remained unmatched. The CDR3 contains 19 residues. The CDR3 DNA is TGTGCCAGCAGTTCCTCCAGGACAGGGAGAGGTATAACTAATGAAAAACTGTTTTTT. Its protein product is CASSSSRTGRGITNEKLFF.

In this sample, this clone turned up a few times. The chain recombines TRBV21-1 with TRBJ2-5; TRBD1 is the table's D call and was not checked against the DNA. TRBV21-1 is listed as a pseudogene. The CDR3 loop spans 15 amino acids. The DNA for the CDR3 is TGTGCCAGCAAGGGGTACGACAGGGCTAAAGAGACCCAGTACTTC. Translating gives CASKGYDRAKETQYF.

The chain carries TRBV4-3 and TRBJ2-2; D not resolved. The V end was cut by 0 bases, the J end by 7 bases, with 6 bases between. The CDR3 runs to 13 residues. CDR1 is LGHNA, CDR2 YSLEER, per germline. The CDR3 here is CASSQDSDGELFF. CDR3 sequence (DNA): TGCGCCAGCAGCCAAGATTCCGACGGGGAGCTGTTTTTT.

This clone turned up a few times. The chain's CDR3 is CASSVDLSSYEQYF. For the CDR3, the DNA is TGTGCCAGCAGCGTAGATCTCAGTTCCTACGAGCAGTACTTC. V and J are TRBV9 and TRBJ2-7; D is uncertain. V was shortened by 0 bases and J by 1 base, with 8 bases between the two germline ends. This CDR3 is built from 14 residues. The germline gives CDR1 SGDLS, CDR2 YYNGEE.

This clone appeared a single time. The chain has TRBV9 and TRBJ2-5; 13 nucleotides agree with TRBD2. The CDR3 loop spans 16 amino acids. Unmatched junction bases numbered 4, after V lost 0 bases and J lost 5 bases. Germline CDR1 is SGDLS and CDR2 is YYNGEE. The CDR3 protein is CASSVGLAGGIETQYF. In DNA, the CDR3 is TGTGCCAGCAGCGTAGGACTAGCGGGAGGTATCGAGACCCAGTACTTC.

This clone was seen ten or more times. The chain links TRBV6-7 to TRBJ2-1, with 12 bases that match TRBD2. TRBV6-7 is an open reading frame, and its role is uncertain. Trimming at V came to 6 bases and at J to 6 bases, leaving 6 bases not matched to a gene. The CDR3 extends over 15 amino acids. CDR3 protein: CASSTSSGRGNEQFF. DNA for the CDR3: TGTGCCAGCAGCACCTCTAGCGGGAGGGGCAATGAGCAGTTCTTC.

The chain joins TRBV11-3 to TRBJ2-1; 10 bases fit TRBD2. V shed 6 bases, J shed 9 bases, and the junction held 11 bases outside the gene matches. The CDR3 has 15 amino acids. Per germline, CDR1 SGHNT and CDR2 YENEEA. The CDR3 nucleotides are TGTGCCAGCAGTATCTCCGGGCTAGCGGGAGTTGAGCAGTTCTTC. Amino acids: CASSISGLAGVEQFF.

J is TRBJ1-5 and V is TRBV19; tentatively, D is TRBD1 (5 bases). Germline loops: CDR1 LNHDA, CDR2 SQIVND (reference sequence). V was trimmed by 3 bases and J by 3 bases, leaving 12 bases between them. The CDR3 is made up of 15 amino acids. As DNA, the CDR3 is TGTGCCAGTAGTATTACAGGACGATACAATCAGCCCCAGCATTTT. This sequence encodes CASSITGRYNQPQHF.

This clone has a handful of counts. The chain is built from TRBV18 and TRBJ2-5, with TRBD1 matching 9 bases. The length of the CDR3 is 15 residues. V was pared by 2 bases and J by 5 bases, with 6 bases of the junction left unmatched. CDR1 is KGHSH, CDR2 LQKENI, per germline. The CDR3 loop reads CASSPNRGLGETQYF. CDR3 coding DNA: TGTGCCAGCTCACCAAACAGGGGGCTGGGGGAGACCCAGTACTTC.

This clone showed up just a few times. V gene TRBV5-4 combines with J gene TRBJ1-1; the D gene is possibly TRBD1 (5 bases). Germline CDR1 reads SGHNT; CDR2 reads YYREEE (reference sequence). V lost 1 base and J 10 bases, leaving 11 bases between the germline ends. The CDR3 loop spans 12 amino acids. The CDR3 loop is CASSLPGAAAFF. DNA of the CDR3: TGTGCCAGCAGCTTGCCCGGGGCCGCAGCTTTCTTT.